The clone carrying this TCR beta chain was counted many times. The V end was cut by 5 bases, the J end by 10 bases, with 21 bases between. Germline V gene sequence: CDR1 MNHNY, CDR2 SVGAGI (reference sequence). This CDR3 has 14 amino acids. The TCR library was built from RNA with a 3' RACE protocol and unique molecular identifiers. TCRdb ran MiXCR on the 3' RACE reads and lists one entry per CDR3 protein. This table has 35,000 to 50,000 distinct CDR3 sequences, less than 8.5% appearing once. Treatment specified: PENTA 11 planned treatment interruption arm or continuous ART arm. This entry belongs to a study of HIV-infected children after antiretroviral therapy interruption.

The material sequenced was CD45RA+ CD4+ T cells from PBMCs, pooled from several time points, taken from a donor given antiretroviral therapy, either interrupted or continuous. Subset noted: naive CD4+ CD45RA+ CD45RO- T cells. This chain links TRBV6-6 with TRBJ2-7; possibly TRBD2 for D (6 bases). This clonotype originated in a pool of human donors with HIV. The DNA of the CDR3 is TGTGCCAGCAGTGAGGCTGGGGACTCCTATGAACAGTACTTC. Translation: CASSEAGDSYEQYF.